These T cell receptor beta chains were read from a single sample in a study of blood T cell repertoires in COVID-19. Some clones are missing from TCRdb's copy, which holds only in-frame ones; the method was immunoSEQ multiplex PCR. The profile covers 190,000 or so clones, with about 84% appearing a single time and about 9.7% taken by the ten largest. Specimen: PBMCs or T cells enriched from blood (not recorded which). These receptors were collected from a woman aged 25 to 39 who had recovered from COVID-19. Both conserved end residues are trimmed from each CDR3. The D gene is left open where the match is weak.

v_call: TRBV6-1; j_call: TRBJ2-1; d_call: NA; cdr3_aa: ASTDGWRGGTNEQF
v_call: TRBV11-2; j_call: TRBJ2-1; d_call: TRBD2; cdr3_aa: ASSLVAGGGGEQF
v_call: TRBV19; j_call: TRBJ2-7; d_call: TRBD1; cdr3_aa: ASSGPRGIYEQY
v_call: TRBV3-1/TRBV3-2; j_call: TRBJ1-4; d_call: NA; cdr3_aa: ASSQSISNEKLF
v_call: TRBV10-3; j_call: TRBJ1-6; d_call: TRBD1; cdr3_aa: AISPGQTTSNSPLH
v_call: TRBV18; j_call: TRBJ2-3; d_call: TRBD2; cdr3_aa: ASSPPGRGTDTQY
v_call: TRBV14; j_call: TRBJ2-5; d_call: NA; cdr3_aa: ASSRQTRETQY
v_call: TRBV27; j_call: TRBJ1-1; d_call: NA; cdr3_aa: ASRNSETEAF
v_call: TRBV19; j_call: TRBJ1-5; d_call: NA; cdr3_aa: ASSIAAVQPQH
v_call: TRBV18; j_call: TRBJ2-7; d_call: NA; cdr3_aa: ASSGTSEGDTYEQY
v_call: TRBV28; j_call: TRBJ2-7; d_call: NA; cdr3_aa: ASSLSGEGHEQY
v_call: TRBV19; j_call: TRBJ2-2; d_call: TRBD2; cdr3_aa: ASSITSGVNTGELF
v_call: TRBV7-9; j_call: TRBJ2-3; d_call: NA; cdr3_aa: ASSVTSTDTQY
v_call: TRBV2; j_call: TRBJ2-7; d_call: NA; cdr3_aa: ASSVTGSTGGEQY
v_call: TRBV27; j_call: TRBJ1-1; d_call: TRBD1; cdr3_aa: ASSLRDRVGTEAF
v_call: TRBV5-6; j_call: TRBJ2-5; d_call: NA; cdr3_aa: ASSTLGRQKEETQY
v_call: TRBV24-1; j_call: TRBJ2-5; d_call: TRBD2; cdr3_aa: ATSDRREATQY
v_call: TRBV6-5; j_call: TRBJ2-5; d_call: TRBD2; cdr3_aa: ASSRGLRETQY
v_call: TRBV19; j_call: TRBJ2-2; d_call: NA; cdr3_aa: ASSRPNTGELF
v_call: TRBV27; j_call: TRBJ2-1; d_call: TRBD1; cdr3_aa: ASSPGQGINNEQF
v_call: TRBV19; j_call: TRBJ2-5; d_call: TRBD1; cdr3_aa: ASSKRQGQGGLLGTQY
v_call: TRBV18; j_call: TRBJ2-3; d_call: TRBD2; cdr3_aa: ASSPEWAGADTQY
v_call: TRBV7-9; j_call: TRBJ1-4; d_call: TRBD1; cdr3_aa: ASSDQGGGEKLF
v_call: TRBV4-1; j_call: TRBJ2-7; d_call: NA; cdr3_aa: ASSQEFVSPYEQY
v_call: TRBV30; j_call: TRBJ2-3; d_call: NA; cdr3_aa: ARTQSGLADTQY
v_call: TRBV3-1/TRBV3-2; j_call: TRBJ2-3; d_call: NA; cdr3_aa: ASSTEASESDTQY
v_call: TRBV15; j_call: TRBJ2-1; d_call: TRBD2; cdr3_aa: ATSSRLAGGYNEQF
v_call: TRBV18; j_call: TRBJ1-1; d_call: TRBD1; cdr3_aa: ASSPPSGTGGEAF
v_call: TRBV19; j_call: TRBJ1-1; d_call: NA; cdr3_aa: ASSIGSNTEAF
v_call: TRBV27; j_call: TRBJ2-1; d_call: TRBD2; cdr3_aa: ASSLDRVGSGRFNYNEQF
v_call: TRBV10-3; j_call: TRBJ1-6; d_call: TRBD1; cdr3_aa: AIRGQGSNSPLH
v_call: TRBV9; j_call: TRBJ2-2; d_call: NA; cdr3_aa: ASSVGLGQKDGELF
v_call: TRBV11-3; j_call: TRBJ1-5; d_call: NA; cdr3_aa: ASSLCTGNQPQH
v_call: TRBV7-9; j_call: TRBJ2-7; d_call: TRBD1; cdr3_aa: ASSLGQGAHEQY
v_call: TRBV29-1; j_call: TRBJ2-7; d_call: TRBD1; cdr3_aa: SAGTGYSYEQY
v_call: TRBV5-4; j_call: TRBJ2-1; d_call: TRBD2; cdr3_aa: ASSSSGRAYNEQF
v_call: TRBV18; j_call: TRBJ2-1; d_call: NA; cdr3_aa: ASSPLTGPYNEQF
v_call: TRBV4-1; j_call: TRBJ2-7; d_call: NA; cdr3_aa: ASRLSLAGSYEQY
v_call: TRBV25-1; j_call: TRBJ2-1; d_call: NA; cdr3_aa: ASTDINNEQF
v_call: TRBV2; j_call: TRBJ2-2; d_call: TRBD1; cdr3_aa: ASSLDRGRVNTGELF
v_call: TRBV7-9; j_call: TRBJ2-1; d_call: NA; cdr3_aa: ASSLQSSRQGQF
v_call: TRBV2; j_call: TRBJ2-3; d_call: NA; cdr3_aa: ASLEAPVTDTQY
v_call: TRBV9; j_call: TRBJ2-5; d_call: TRBD2; cdr3_aa: ASSVGAGATQETQY
v_call: TRBV7-3; j_call: TRBJ2-1; d_call: NA; cdr3_aa: ASSLKSSYNEQF
v_call: TRBV4-1; j_call: TRBJ2-1; d_call: NA; cdr3_aa: ASSQDRVADEQF
v_call: TRBV4-1; j_call: TRBJ1-6; d_call: TRBD1; cdr3_aa: ASSQSTGGTSSTYNSPLH